The clone carrying this T cell receptor beta chain occurred a few times. The sample comes from a study of identical twins. This CDR3 comprises 15 residues. The germline V and J ends were trimmed by 2 bases and 6 bases, with 17 bases remaining between them. From the 5' RACE reads, TCRdb called clonotypes with MiXCR, one entry per CDR3 protein. Of 640,000 or so distinct CDR3 sequences in the sample, approximately 6.1% were seen once. V usage is TRBV12-3 or TRBV12-4 and J usage is TRBJ2-7; D possibly corresponds to TRBD2 (7 bases). Sequenced: naive T cells sorted from blood. The clonotype comes from a young man in good health. CDR3 bases: TGTGCCAGCAGTTTATTGGGGGGGGCGCAAGTCGAGCAGTACTTC. Its translation is CASSLLGGAQVEQYF.